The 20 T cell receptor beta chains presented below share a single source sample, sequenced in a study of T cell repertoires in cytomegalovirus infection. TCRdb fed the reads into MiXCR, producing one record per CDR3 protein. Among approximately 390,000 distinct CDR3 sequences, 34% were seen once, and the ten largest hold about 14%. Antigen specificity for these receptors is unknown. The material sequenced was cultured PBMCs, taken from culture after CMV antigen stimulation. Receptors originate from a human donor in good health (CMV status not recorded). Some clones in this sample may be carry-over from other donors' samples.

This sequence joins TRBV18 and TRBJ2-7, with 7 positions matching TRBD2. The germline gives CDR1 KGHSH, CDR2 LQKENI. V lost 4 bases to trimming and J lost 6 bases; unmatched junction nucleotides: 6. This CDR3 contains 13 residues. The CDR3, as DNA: TGTGCCAGCTCACTCGGACTAGTCGGCGAGCAGTACGTC. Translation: CASSLGLVGEQYV.

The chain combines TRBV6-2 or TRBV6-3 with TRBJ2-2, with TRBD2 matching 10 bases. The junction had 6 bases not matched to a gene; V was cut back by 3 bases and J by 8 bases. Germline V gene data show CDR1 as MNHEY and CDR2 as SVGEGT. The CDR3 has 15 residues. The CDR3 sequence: CASSYLAGAAGELFF. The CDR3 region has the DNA TGTGCCAGCAGTTATCTAGCGGGAGCGGCTGGGGAGCTGTTTTTT.

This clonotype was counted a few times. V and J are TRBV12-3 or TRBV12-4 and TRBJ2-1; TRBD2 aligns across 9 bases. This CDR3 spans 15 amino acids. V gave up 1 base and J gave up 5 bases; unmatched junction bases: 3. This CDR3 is CASSLGAGGHNEQFF. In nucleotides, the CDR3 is TGTGCCAGCAGTTTAGGGGCGGGAGGGCACAATGAGCAGTTCTTC.

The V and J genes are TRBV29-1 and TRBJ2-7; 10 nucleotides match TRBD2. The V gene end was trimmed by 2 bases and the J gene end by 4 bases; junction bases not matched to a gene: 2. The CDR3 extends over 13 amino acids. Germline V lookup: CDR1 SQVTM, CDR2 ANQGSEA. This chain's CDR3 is CSVELAGVYEQYF. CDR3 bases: TGCAGCGTTGAACTAGCGGGAGTATACGAGCAGTACTTC.

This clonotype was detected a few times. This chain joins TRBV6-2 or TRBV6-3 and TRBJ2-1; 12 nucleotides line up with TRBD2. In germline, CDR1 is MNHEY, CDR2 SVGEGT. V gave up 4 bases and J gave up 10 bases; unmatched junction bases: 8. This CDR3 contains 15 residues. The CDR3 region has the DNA TGTGCCAGCAGTTCAACTAGCGGGAGGACTCGGGAGCAGTTCTTC. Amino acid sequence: CASSSTSGRTREQFF.

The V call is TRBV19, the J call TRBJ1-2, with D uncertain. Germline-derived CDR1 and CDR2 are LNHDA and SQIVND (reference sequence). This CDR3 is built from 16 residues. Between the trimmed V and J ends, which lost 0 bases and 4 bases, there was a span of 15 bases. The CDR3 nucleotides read TGTGCCAGTAGTATAGACCGGCCCGAGCGTCCCTATGGCTACACCTTC. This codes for CASSIDRPERPYGYTF.

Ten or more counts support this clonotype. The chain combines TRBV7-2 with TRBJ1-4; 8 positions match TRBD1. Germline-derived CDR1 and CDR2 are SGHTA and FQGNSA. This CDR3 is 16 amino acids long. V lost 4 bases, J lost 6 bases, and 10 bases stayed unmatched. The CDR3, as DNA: TGTGCCAGCAGCTCACTAAGACAGGGGCGGGATGAAAAACTGTTTTTT. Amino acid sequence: CASSSLRQGRDEKLFF.

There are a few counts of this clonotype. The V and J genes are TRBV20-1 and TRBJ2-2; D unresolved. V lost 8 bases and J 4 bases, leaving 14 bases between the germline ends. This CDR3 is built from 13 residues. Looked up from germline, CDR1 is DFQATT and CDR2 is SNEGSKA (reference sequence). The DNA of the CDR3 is TGCAGTCCATTAAATAGGGCCACCGGGGAGCTGTTTTTT. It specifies CSPLNRATGELFF.

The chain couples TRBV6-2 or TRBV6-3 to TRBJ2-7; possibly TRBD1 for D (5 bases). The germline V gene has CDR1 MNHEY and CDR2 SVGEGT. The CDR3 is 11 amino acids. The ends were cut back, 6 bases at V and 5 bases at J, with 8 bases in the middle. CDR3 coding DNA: TGTGCCAGCAGCCCAGGGAACGAGCAGTACGTC. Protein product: CASSPGNEQYV.

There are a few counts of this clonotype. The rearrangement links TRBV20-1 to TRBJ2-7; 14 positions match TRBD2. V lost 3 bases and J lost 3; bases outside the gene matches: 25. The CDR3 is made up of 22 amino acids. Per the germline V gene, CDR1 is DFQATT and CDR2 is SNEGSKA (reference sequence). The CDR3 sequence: CSASPGGLGAGLAGGKYYEQYF. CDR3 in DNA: TGCAGTGCTAGCCCTGGGGGCTTGGGGGCTGGACTAGCGGGAGGAAAGTACTACGAGCAGTACTTC.

The CDR3 reads CSARPSGMVTGELFF. The CDR3 DNA reads TGCAGTGCCAGACCCAGCGGGATGGTCACCGGGGAGCTGTTTTTT. J is TRBJ2-2 and V is TRBV20-1, with 7 bases fitting TRBD2. The CDR3 sequence is 15 residues long. The germline gives CDR1 DFQATT, CDR2 SNEGSKA (reference sequence). V was clipped by 6 bases and J by 4 bases; unmatched bases: 11.

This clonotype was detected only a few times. The CDR3 bases are TGTGCCAGCAGTTATGACGGCTACAATGAGCAGTTCTTC. This encodes CASSYDGYNEQFF. The rearrangement links TRBV27 to TRBJ2-1, with unresolved D. Between the trimmed V and J ends, which lost 4 bases and 3 bases, there was a span of 7 bases. CDR3 length equals 13 residues. Germline V gene data show CDR1 as MNHEY and CDR2 as SMNVEV (reference sequence).

CDR3 coding DNA: TGTGCCAGCTCACCACCGACAGCGCTGTACCAAGAGACCCAGTACTTC. Residues: CASSPPTALYQETQYF. The genes are TRBV18 and TRBJ2-5; D is perhaps TRBD1 (5 bases). Between the trimmed V and J ends, which lost 0 bases and 0 bases, there was a span of 11 bases. Germline V gene sequence: CDR1 KGHSH, CDR2 LQKENI. This CDR3 comprises 16 residues. The full variable domain, rest sourced from reference TRBV18 and TRBJ2-5, is NAGVMQNPRHLVRRRGQEARLRCSPMKGHSHVYWYRQLPEEGLKFMVYLQKENIIDESGMPKERFSAEFPKEGPSILRIQQVVRGDSAAYFCASSPPTALYQETQYFGPGTRLLVL.

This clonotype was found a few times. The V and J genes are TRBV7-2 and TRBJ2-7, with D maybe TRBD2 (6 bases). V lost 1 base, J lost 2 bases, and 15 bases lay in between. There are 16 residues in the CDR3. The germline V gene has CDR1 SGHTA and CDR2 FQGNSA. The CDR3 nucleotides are TGTGCCAGCAGCTTAGTTCCCGGGAGAGGGACCTACGAGCAGTACTTC. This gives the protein CASSLVPGRGTYEQYF.

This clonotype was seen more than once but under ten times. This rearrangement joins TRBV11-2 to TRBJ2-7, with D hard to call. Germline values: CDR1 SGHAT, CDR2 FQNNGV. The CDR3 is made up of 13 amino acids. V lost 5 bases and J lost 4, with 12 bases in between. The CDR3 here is CASSHGPDYEQYV. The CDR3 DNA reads TGTGCCAGCAGCCATGGACCTGATTACGAGCAGTACGTC.

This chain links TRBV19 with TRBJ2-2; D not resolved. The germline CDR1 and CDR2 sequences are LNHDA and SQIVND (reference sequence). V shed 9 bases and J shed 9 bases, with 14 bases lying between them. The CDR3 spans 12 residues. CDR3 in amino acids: CASASAWRELFF. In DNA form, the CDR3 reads TGTGCCAGCGCATCGGCCTGGCGGGAGCTGTTTTTT.

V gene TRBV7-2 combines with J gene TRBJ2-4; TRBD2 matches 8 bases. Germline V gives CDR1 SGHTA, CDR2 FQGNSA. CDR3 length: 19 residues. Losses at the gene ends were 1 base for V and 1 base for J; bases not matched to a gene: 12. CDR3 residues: CASSLVFSRGGLAKNIQYF. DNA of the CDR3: TGTGCCAGCAGCTTAGTTTTTAGCCGGGGGGGCCTGGCCAAAAACATTCAGTACTTC.

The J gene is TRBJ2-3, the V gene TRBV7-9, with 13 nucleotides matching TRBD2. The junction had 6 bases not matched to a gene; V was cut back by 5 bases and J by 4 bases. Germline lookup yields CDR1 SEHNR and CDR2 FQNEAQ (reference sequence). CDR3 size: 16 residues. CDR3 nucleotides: TGTGCCAGCAGCGCGACTAGCGGGAGGAGCGCAGATACGCAGTATTTT. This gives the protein CASSATSGRSADTQYF.

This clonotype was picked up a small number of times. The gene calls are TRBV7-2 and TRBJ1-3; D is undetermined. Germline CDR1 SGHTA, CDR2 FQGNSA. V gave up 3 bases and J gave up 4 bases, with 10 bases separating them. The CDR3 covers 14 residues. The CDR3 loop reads CASSFTDLGNTIYF. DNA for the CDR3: TGTGCCAGCAGCTTTACGGATTTAGGAAACACCATATATTTT.

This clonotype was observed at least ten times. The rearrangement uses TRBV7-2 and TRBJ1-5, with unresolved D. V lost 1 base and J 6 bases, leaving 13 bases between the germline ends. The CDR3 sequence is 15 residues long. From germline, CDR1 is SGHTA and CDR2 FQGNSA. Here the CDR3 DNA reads TGTGCCAGCAGCTTAGTAGATTCAGGAGGTCAGCCCCAGCATTTT. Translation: CASSLVDSGGQPQHF.